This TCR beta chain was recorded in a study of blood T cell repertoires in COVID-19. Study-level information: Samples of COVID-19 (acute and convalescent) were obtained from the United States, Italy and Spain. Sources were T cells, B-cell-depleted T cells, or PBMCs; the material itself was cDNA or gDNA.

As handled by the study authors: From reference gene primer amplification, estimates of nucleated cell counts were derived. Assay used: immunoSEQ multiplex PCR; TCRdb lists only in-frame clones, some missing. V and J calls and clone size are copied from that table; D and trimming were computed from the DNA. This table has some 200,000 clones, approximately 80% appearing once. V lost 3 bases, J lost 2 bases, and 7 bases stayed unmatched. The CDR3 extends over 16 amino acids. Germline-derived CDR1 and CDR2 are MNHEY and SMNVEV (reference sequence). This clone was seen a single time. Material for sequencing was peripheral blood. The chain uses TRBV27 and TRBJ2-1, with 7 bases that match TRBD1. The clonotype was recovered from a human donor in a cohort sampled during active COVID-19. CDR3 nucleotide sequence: TGTGCCAGCAGTTTGTGGGGGACAGACGCCTACAATGAGCAGTTCTTC. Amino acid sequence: CASSLWGTDAYNEQFF.